This TCR beta chain was sequenced for a study of blood T cell repertoires in COVID-19. At the level of the study: The analysed material was cDNA or gDNA that came from T cells, B-cell-depleted T cells, or PBMCs.

Produced via immunoSEQ multiplex PCR; TCRdb's table is partial and in-frame only. The sample records 200,000 or so clones, roughly 90% being singletons. Per germline, CDR1 SGHRS and CDR2 YFSETQ. Between the trimmed V and J ends, which lost 3 bases and 2 bases, there was a span of 16 bases. This CDR3 contains 16 residues. Source material: peripheral blood. The source is a man aged 55 to 70 who had recovered from COVID-19. The chain employs TRBV5-1 and TRBJ2-3; D is perhaps TRBD2 (6 bases). The CDR3 loop reads CASSSKLAANTDTQYF. DNA of the CDR3: TGCGCCAGCAGCTCCAAACTAGCTGCGAACACAGATACGCAGTATTTT.